This TCR beta chain is drawn from a study of CD8 T cells in ankylosing spondylitis. TCRdb passed the 5' RACE reads through MiXCR, listing each CDR3 protein once. The sample has roughly 60,000 distinct CDR3 sequences; roughly 6.2% are singletons. This clonotype was counted at least ten times. The CDR3 is 13 amino acids. Trimming stripped 10 bases from V and 5 bases from J, with 15 bases between. In germline, CDR1 is MDHEN, CDR2 SYDVKM. The sample consisted of synovial fluid, either unsorted or a sorted T cell fraction (not recorded which). This chain links TRBV28 with TRBJ2-1; D may be TRBD1 or TRBD2 (5 bases each). This receptor was taken from a male donor with ankylosing spondylitis. The CDR3 DNA reads as TGTGCCACCGTCGGGGCGCCCGACAATGAGCAGTTCTTC. Its translation is CATVGAPDNEQFF. Full variable domain (remainder filled in from reference TRBV28 and TRBJ2-1): DVKVTQSSRYLVKRTGEKVFLECVQDMDHENMFWYRQDPGLGLRLIYFSYDVKMKEKGDIPEGYSVSREKKERFSLILESASTNQTSMYLCATVGAPDNEQFFGPGTRLTVL.